This T cell receptor beta chain was recovered during a study of blood T cell repertoires in COVID-19. About the research overall: Italy, Spain and the United States were the sources of the convalescent and acute COVID-19 samples.

V lost 3 bases and J 7 bases, leaving 10 bases between the germline ends. There are 13 residues in the CDR3. In germline, CDR1 is LNHDA, CDR2 SQIVND (reference sequence). Using immunoSEQ multiplex PCR, the repertoire was profiled, and TCRdb retains in-frame clones only, with some absent. The sample holds 55,000 or so clones, roughly 80% seen once. The source material was peripheral blood. This clonotype was sampled from a human donor in a cohort sampled during active or convalescent COVID-19. The chain employs TRBV19 and TRBJ1-5; D is perhaps TRBD1 (5 bases). DNA of the CDR3: TGTGCCAGTAGTATGCAGGGCTTCCAGCCCCAGCATTTT. This translates into CASSMQGFQPQHF. Looking up the rest from reference TRBV19 and TRBJ1-5 gives the full variable domain: DGGITQSPKYLFRKEGQNVTLSCEQNLNHDAMYWYRQDPGQGLRLIYYSQIVNDFQKGDIAEGYSVSREKKESFPLTVTSAQKNPTAFYLCASSMQGFQPQHFGDGTRLSIL.